These 20 T cell receptor beta chains originate from one sample sequenced in a study of blood T cells in healthy people across ages (dated by TCRdb to the mid-2010s). Libraries were made using 5' RACE. For sequencing, an Illumina HiSeq 2500 was employed. The second PCR ran for roughly 6 to 11 cycles and used a J-beta primer mix along with a sample-barcoded 5' primer. The raw public reads went through TCRdb reprocessing: fastp at Q25, MiXCR clone calling, in-frame beta chains kept. Entries that share a CDR3 protein sequence are merged under the most common genes and DNA. This sample comprises about 1.8 million distinct CDR3 sequences, about 49% of them detected only once. About 2.1% of the sample belongs to the ten largest clones. Source material: blood. The receptors shown here come from a woman aged 40 to 49 in good health.

The rearrangement uses TRBV29-1 and TRBJ1-2; D gene uncertain. The CDR3 loop spans 13 amino acids. Germline V gene sequence: CDR1 SQVTM, CDR2 ANQGSEA. Trimming took off 7 bases at V and 8 bases at J, with 20 bases between the two ends. This CDR3 reads CSDDVGGMGGYTF. CDR3 DNA sequence: TGCAGCGATGATGTGGGTGGAATGGGGGGCTACACCTTC.

The chain carries TRBV6-1 and TRBJ2-3; D is unresolved. Trimming stripped 9 bases from V and 2 bases from J, with 12 bases between. Per the germline V gene, CDR1 is MNHNS and CDR2 is SASEGT. This CDR3 is 13 amino acids long. CDR3 bases: TGTGCCAGTGCACAGCCTAACACAGATACGCAGTATTTT. It yields the protein CASAQPNTDTQYF.

Concerning this clonotype itself: A junction boundary mismatches the germline segment, possibly from a read error. The V and J genes are TRBV18 and TRBJ2-7, with TRBD1 matching over 9 bases. The CDR3 length is 18 residues. Per germline, CDR1 KGHSH and CDR2 LQKENI. CDR3 nucleotide sequence: TGTGCCGGCTCCCAGAATTCCGGGACAGGGAATGTCGTTTACGAGCAGTACTTC. Its translation is CAGSQNSGTGNVVYEQYF.

V and J are TRBV2 and TRBJ1-2; D remains ambiguous. The germline V gene has CDR1 SNHLY and CDR2 FYNNEI. Between the trimmed V and J ends, which lost 8 bases and 7 bases, there was a span of 14 bases. This CDR3 has 12 residues. The CDR3: CASLRGVGGYTF. The CDR3, as DNA: TGTGCCAGCCTCCGGGGAGTGGGTGGCTACACCTTC.

This chain joins TRBV14 and TRBJ2-5, with 11 positions matching TRBD2. The CDR3 spans 18 residues. V shed 3 bases and J 5 bases; nucleotides not matched to a gene: 14. Germline V CDR1 and CDR2: SGHDN, FVKESK. CDR3 sequence (DNA): TGTGCCAGCAGCCATGTACCGGGAACTAGCGGGGGCCTGGAGACCCAGTACTTC. The encoded protein is CASSHVPGTSGGLETQYF.

Written as DNA, the CDR3 is TGTGCCAGCAGATCACAGGGTATGTGGACGATAACCCAATACGAGCAGTACTTC. Its translation is CASRSQGMWTITQYEQYF. The gene calls are TRBV6-1 and TRBJ2-7; maybe TRBD1 (6 bases). This CDR3 region has 18 residues. Trimming removed 6 bases at V and 4 bases at J, with 28 bases between. Germline lookup yields CDR1 MNHNS and CDR2 SASEGT.

There are a few counts of this clonotype. The chain recombines TRBV4-1 with TRBJ1-2, with D tentatively TRBD1 (6 bases). The germline V gene has CDR1 MGHRA and CDR2 YSYEKL. The CDR3 sequence is 20 residues long. V gave up 3 bases and J gave up 4 bases, with 30 bases separating them. The CDR3: CASSQQGPNGGQFPIYGYTF. CDR3 nucleotide sequence: TGCGCCAGCAGCCAGCAAGGACCTAATGGTGGACAGTTCCCCATCTATGGCTACACCTTC.

There are a few counts of this clonotype. V usage is TRBV4-3 and J usage is TRBJ1-4; the D is unclear. V was trimmed by 1 base and J by 11 bases, leaving 17 bases between them. In germline, CDR1 is LGHNA, CDR2 YSLEER. The CDR3 contains 15 residues. The CDR3 loop is CASSQGYGPSGKLFF. The DNA of the CDR3 is TGCGCCAGCAGCCAAGGCTATGGCCCCTCCGGCAAACTGTTTTTT.

This clonotype appeared a few times. V is TRBV2 and J is TRBJ2-6; no firm D call. The CDR3 loop spans 16 amino acids. The germline V gene has CDR1 SNHLY and CDR2 FYNNEI. V was trimmed by 7 bases and J by 0 bases, leaving 13 bases between them. The CDR3, as DNA: TGTGCCAGCATATCTCCCGGATTCTCTGGGGCCAACGTCCTGACTTTC. Translating gives CASISPGFSGANVLTF.

V and J are TRBV24-1 and TRBJ2-5; the match to TRBD1 covers 10 bases. The CDR3 length is 17 residues. Losses at the gene ends were 0 bases for V and 4 bases for J; bases not matched to a gene: 7. Germline loops: CDR1 KGHDR, CDR2 SFDVKD. The CDR3 DNA sequence: TGTGCCACCAGTGATTTGCCGGGACGGACAGGGGGAGAGACCCAGTACTTC. The encoded protein is CATSDLPGRTGGETQYF.

Only a few counts were recorded for this clonotype. The rearrangement links TRBV4-1 to TRBJ2-1; possible D gene TRBD1, 6 bases. Germline CDR1 is MGHRA and CDR2 is YSYEKL. The length of the CDR3 is 16 residues. V lost 4 bases and J lost 10, with 23 bases in between. The CDR3 DNA sequence: TGCGCCAGCAGCCCGCCCTACCGGGACACCACGGAAGAGCAGTTCTTC. Translated, it gives CASSPPYRDTTEEQFF.

This chain joins TRBV6-5 and TRBJ2-3; a weak D match, TRBD2 (5 bases). Germline CDR1 and CDR2: MNHEY and SVGAGI. With 6 bases removed from V and 0 bases from J, the gap between germline ends came to 10 bases. The length of the CDR3 is 14 residues. The CDR3 loop reads CASRAGLSTDTQYF. The CDR3 DNA is TGTGCCAGCAGGGCGGGCCTTAGCACAGATACGCAGTATTTT.

V usage is TRBV29-1 and J usage is TRBJ2-7, with D perhaps assigned TRBD1 or TRBD2 (5 bases each). Germline V gives CDR1 SQVTM, CDR2 ANQGSEA. This CDR3 is built from 13 residues. Trimming left V 6 bases short and J 5 bases short, with 17 bases between. This CDR3 is CSVGRDPRDEQYF. CDR3 in DNA: TGCAGCGTAGGCCGGGACCCCCGGGACGAGCAGTACTTC.

This clonotype was observed a handful of times. The chain combines TRBV12-3 or TRBV12-4 with TRBJ2-3; no clear D gene. The CDR3 loop spans 11 amino acids. Deletions cut 3 bases from V and 14 bases from J, with 12 bases between. The CDR3 reads CASSFGPTGYF. The CDR3 nucleotides read TGTGCCAGCAGTTTTGGGCCAACGGGGTATTTT.

This clonotype was seen a few times. The chain joins TRBV6-5 to TRBJ1-2, with 8 bases aligning to TRBD1. Germline values: CDR1 MNHEY, CDR2 SVGAGI. The CDR3 is 12 amino acids. V trimming: 6 bases; J trimming: 7 bases; junction bases outside the gene matches: 4. The CDR3 DNA follows: TGTGCCAGCAGCGAGACAGGGGCTGGCTACACCTTC. Protein sequence: CASSETGAGYTF.

The rearrangement joins TRBV28 to TRBJ2-5; 9 nucleotides match TRBD1. Germline CDR1 MDHEN, CDR2 SYDVKM. The V and J ends lost 5 bases and 7 bases, in that order; junction bases with no gene match: 11. The CDR3 is 15 amino acids. CDR3 DNA: TGTGCCAGCAGTCCGACAGGGGGGTTTAGGTGGACCCAGTACTTC. This sequence encodes CASSPTGGFRWTQYF.

As for this clonotype: One end of the junction varies from germline; a read error may be responsible. DNA for the CDR3: TGTGCCAGTCGTATGCGGACCGGAAGCCCCAGCTCCTATAATTCACCCCTCCACTTT. Translating gives CASRMRTGSPSSYNSPLHF. V gene TRBV19 combines with J gene TRBJ1-6; D gene unclear. Germline assignment: CDR1 LNHDA and CDR2 SQIVND (reference sequence). The CDR3 extends over 19 amino acids.

The chain employs TRBV10-3 and TRBJ2-3, with a tentative D call TRBD2 (6 bases). Germline assignment: CDR1 ENHRY and CDR2 SYGVKD. CDR3 length equals 13 residues. V lost 4 bases to trimming and J lost 3 bases, with 8 bases between them. The CDR3: CAISAAGTDTQYF. CDR3 nucleotides: TGTGCCATCAGTGCCGCGGGGACAGATACGCAGTATTTT.

CDR3 in amino acids: CASSQPSGSRADTQYF. The CDR3 DNA reads as TGTGCCAGCAGCCAACCTAGCGGGTCTCGGGCAGATACGCAGTATTTT. V usage is TRBV4-2 and J usage is TRBJ2-3; 8 nucleotides match TRBD2. Germline V gene data show CDR1 as LGHNA and CDR2 as YNFKEQ. V dropped 2 bases and J dropped 4; count of bases not matched to a gene: 8. The CDR3 is 16 amino acids.

The chain couples TRBV5-1 to TRBJ2-7; 10 bases align to TRBD1. Trimming took 5 bases from V and 4 from J; bases not matched to a gene: 9. CDR1 SGHRS and CDR2 YFSETQ come from the germline V gene. CDR3 size: 15 residues. The CDR3, as DNA: TGCGCCAGCAGACCAAACGAGGACAGGGGGTACGAGCAGTACTTC. Translated: CASRPNEDRGYEQYF.